Only a few counts were recorded for the clone carrying this T cell receptor (beta chain). The antigen is unknown. This specimen comes from a study of cytomegalovirus exposure and HLA in healthy donors. Whole-study findings and limits: In most subjects, TCR beta sequences reportedly gave accurate predictions of HLA-A and HLA-B alleles. Looking again later, the authors saw that most CMV-associated TCR beta chains seemed HLA-restricted. The investigators catalogued 160 or so TCR beta chains as cytomegalovirus-associated. Association of a missense DCLRE1C variant with TCR beta V- and J-gene trimming was reported in a later analysis.

Both 60 Vbeta primers and 13 Jbeta primers went into the PCR. TCRdb keeps only in-frame clones here, not all; method: immunoSEQ multiplex PCR. The data contain 85,000 to 100,000 clones, roughly 70% of them singletons. This sequence originates from a man aged 45 to 65 in good health and CMV-seronegative. Sequencing was carried out using PBMCs.

The CDR3 nucleotides read TGCAGCGTTGGTGGGGACAGGGTGGAAAACGAGCAGTACTTC. Protein product: CSVGGDRVENEQYF. V and J are TRBV29-1 and TRBJ2-7; TRBD1 matches at 9 bases. V lost 4 bases and J lost 5; bases outside the gene matches: 9. This CDR3 spans 14 amino acids. CDR1 is SQVTM, CDR2 ANQGSEA, per germline.